This T cell receptor beta chain comes out of a study of blood T cell repertoires in COVID-19 (dated by TCRdb to 2018 to 2020). With regard to the full study: The collaborator samples originated in the United States, Italy and Spain and spanned the acute and convalescent phases of COVID-19. The prospective study material was composed of cDNA or gDNA derived from T cells, B-cell-depleted T cells, or PBMCs. The dataset comprised deeply sampled blood TCRbeta repertoires from subjects exposed to, actively infected with, or recovered from COVID-19. A freely available public database, intended as a resource for researchers studying the immune response to SARS-CoV-2, is where the repertoires were released. Samples came from the ongoing ImmuneRACE study (first 160 participants) plus 1,254 subjects from 6 global collaborators. Nearly every sample came with metadata listing a de-identified subject ID, COVID-19 status, age in years and sex. Where available, HLA class I and class II types were obtained from metadata supplied by the sample provider rather than from assay-based typing. General study outcomes and caveats: The amount of clinical and demographic metadata varied by source and participant and was provided uncurated.

In the prospective study, participants were roughly 18 to 100 years old, resided in about two dozen geographic areas of the United States, and were enrolled through a virtual design. In the prospective study, participants were assigned to cohorts based on the clinical history participants reported in a screening survey and a study questionnaire. Recovered participants in ImmuneRACE Cohort 3 were defined as having two consecutive negative NP/OP PCR tests, clearance from a healthcare professional, or resolution of symptoms. Mobile phlebotomists in the prospective study collected whole blood, serum and a nasopharyngeal or oropharyngeal swab from every participant. Additional blood draws and questionnaires over a roughly two-month period could optionally be provided by prospective study participants. Prospective study blood samples were shipped either frozen or at room temperature before DNA extraction.

TCRbeta CDR3 regions were amplified from genomic DNA using the immunoSEQ Assay, a bias-controlled multiplex PCR. The study's own analysis went as follows. Nucleated cell counts per sample were estimated from amplification of reference gene primers within the assay. Sequence reads were collapsed and filtered to measure the absolute abundance of every unique TCRbeta CDR3 rearrangement. Productive Simpson clonality was computed per sample as the square root of Simpson's diversity index over productive rearrangements. In TCRdb, the immuneACCESS table is reduced to in-frame sequences with V and J assigned. These tables do not hold every clone; where another copy was compared, an unresolved V gene accounts for under half, and the others remain unexplained. Clone size and the V and J calls come from that table; the DNA yielded D and trimming. The sample table contains approximately 220,000 clones; only one count was recorded for about 83% of them. The ten biggest clones cover 5.5% to 7.5% of the sample.

A note on this clone: The antigen it recognizes is unknown. One base away there is no much larger clone; base qualities are not given.

Counted from cysteine to phenylalanine, this CDR3 has 12 amino acids. The sequence is cut down to CDR3 DNA, 36 bases in frame from base 1. Taken from the germline V gene, the CDR1 and CDR2 loops are MDHEN and SYDVKM. Germline trimming: 6 bases from V, 7 bases from J; junction bases outside gene matches: 5. The chain joins TRBV28 to TRBJ1-2; TRBD1 agrees with 7 junctional bases. The sample was PBMCs or T cells enriched from blood (not recorded which). The TCR comes from a woman aged 40 to 50 who had recovered from COVID-19. The sequence in DNA is TGTGCCAGCAGAGTGACAGGGTTTGGCTACACCTTC. Translation gives CASRVTGFGYTF.